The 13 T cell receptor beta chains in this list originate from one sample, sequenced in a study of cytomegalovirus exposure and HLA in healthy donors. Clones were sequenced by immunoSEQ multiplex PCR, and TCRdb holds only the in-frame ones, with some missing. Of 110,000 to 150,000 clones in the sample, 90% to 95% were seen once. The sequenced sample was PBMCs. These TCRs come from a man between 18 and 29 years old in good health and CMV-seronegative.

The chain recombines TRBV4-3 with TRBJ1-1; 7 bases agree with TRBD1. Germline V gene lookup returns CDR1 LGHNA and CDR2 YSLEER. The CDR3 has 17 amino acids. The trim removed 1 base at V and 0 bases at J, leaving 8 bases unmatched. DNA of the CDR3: TGCGCCAGCAGCCAAGCCAGGGGGGCCCTCATGAACACTGAAGCTTTCTTT. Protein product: CASSQARGALMNTEAFF.

CDR3 residues: CASIQVKNTEAFF. The CDR3, as DNA: TGTGCCAGCATACAGGTGAAGAACACTGAAGCTTTCTTT. The chain is built from TRBV6-6 and TRBJ1-1, with a tentative D call TRBD1 (5 bases). Trimming removed 7 bases at V and 1 base at J, with 10 bases between. The germline CDR1 and CDR2 sequences are MNHNY and SVGAGI (reference sequence). CDR3 size: 13 residues.

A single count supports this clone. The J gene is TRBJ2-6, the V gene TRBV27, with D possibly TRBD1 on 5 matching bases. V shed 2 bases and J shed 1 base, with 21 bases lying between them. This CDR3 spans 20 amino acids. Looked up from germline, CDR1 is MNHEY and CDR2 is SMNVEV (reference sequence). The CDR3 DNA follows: TGTGCCAGCAGTTTAAGGCAGCTATTTGGCAGGGAATCTGGGGCCAACGTCCTGACTTTC. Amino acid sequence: CASSLRQLFGRESGANVLTF.

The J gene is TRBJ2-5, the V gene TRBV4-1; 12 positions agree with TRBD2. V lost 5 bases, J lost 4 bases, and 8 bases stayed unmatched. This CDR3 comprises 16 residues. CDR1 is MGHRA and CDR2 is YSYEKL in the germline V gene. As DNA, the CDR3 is TGCGCCAGCAGCACCCTAGCGGGAGGGCCAGGAGAGACCCAGTACTTC. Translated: CASSTLAGGPGETQYF.

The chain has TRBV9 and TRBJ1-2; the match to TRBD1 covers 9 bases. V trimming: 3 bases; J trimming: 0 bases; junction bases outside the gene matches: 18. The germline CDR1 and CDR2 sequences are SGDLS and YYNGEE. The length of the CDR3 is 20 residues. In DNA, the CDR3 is TGTGCCAGCAGCGCGACGACCGGGACAGGGAGAGGACCCGCTAACTATGGCTACACCTTC. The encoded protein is CASSATTGTGRGPANYGYTF.

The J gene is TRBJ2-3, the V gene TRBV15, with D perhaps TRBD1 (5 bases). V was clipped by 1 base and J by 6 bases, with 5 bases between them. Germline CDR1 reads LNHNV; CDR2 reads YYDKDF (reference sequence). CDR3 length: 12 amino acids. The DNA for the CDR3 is TGTGCCACCAGCAGAGCAGGGGATACGCAGTATTTT. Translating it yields CATSRAGDTQYF.

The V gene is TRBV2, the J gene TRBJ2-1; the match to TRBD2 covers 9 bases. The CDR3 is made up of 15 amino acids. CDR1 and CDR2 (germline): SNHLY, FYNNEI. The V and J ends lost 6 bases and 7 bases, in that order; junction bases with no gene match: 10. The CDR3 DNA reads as TGTGCCAGCAGGGGGACTAGCTATTCCCCGAATGAGCAGTTCTTC. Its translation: CASRGTSYSPNEQFF.

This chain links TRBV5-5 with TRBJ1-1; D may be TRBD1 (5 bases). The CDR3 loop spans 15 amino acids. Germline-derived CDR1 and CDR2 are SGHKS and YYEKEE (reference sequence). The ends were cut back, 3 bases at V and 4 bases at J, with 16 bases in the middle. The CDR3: CASSSEAVGGTEAFF. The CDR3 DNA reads TGTGCCAGCAGCTCAGAGGCTGTCGGGGGCACTGAAGCTTTCTTT. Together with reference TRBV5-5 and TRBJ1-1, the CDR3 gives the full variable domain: DAGVTQSPTHLIKTRGQQVTLRCSPISGHKSVSWYQQVLGQGPQFIFQYYEKEERGRGNFPDRFSARQFPNYSSELNVNALLLGDSALYLCASSSEAVGGTEAFFGQGTRLTVV.

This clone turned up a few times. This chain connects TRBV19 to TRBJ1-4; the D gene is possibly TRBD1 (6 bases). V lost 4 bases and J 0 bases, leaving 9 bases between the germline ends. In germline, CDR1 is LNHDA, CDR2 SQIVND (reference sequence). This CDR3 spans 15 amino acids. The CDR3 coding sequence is TGTGCCAGTAGTACACGGACAGCAACTAATGAAAAACTGTTTTTT. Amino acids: CASSTRTATNEKLFF. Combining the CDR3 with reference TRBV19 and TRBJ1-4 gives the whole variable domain DGGITQSPKYLFRKEGQNVTLSCEQNLNHDAMYWYRQDPGQGLRLIYYSQIVNDFQKGDIAEGYSVSREKKESFPLTVTSAQKNPTAFYLCASSTRTATNEKLFFGSGTQLSVL.

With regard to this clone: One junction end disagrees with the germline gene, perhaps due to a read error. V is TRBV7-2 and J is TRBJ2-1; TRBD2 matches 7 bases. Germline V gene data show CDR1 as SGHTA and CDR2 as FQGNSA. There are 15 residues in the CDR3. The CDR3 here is CASSLVGGSYNEQLF. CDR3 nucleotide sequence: TGTGCCAGCAGCTTAGTTGGCGGGAGCTACAATGAGCAGCTCTTC.

DNA of the CDR3: TGTGCCAGCAGCGTGGGGACTAGCGGGGTTACAGATACGCAGTATTTT. Its protein is CASSVGTSGVTDTQYF. J is TRBJ2-3 and V is TRBV9, with 13 nucleotides matching TRBD2. Germline V CDR1 and CDR2: SGDLS, YYNGEE. CDR3 length: 16 residues. The trim removed 2 bases at V and 3 bases at J, leaving 3 bases unmatched.

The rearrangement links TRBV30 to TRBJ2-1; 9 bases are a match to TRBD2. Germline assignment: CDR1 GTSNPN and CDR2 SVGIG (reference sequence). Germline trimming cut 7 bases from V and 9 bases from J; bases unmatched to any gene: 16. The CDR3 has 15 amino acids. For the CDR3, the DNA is TGTGCCTTAATGATTTCGGGACTAGCTTTCCCTGAGCAGTTCTTC. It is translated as CALMISGLAFPEQFF.

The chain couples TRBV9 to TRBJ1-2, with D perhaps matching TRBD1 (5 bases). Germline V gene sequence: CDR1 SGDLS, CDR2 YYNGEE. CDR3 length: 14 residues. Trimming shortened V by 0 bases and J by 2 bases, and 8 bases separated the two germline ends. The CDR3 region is CASSVGDSNYGYTF. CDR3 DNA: TGTGCCAGCAGCGTAGGCGACAGCAACTATGGCTACACCTTC.